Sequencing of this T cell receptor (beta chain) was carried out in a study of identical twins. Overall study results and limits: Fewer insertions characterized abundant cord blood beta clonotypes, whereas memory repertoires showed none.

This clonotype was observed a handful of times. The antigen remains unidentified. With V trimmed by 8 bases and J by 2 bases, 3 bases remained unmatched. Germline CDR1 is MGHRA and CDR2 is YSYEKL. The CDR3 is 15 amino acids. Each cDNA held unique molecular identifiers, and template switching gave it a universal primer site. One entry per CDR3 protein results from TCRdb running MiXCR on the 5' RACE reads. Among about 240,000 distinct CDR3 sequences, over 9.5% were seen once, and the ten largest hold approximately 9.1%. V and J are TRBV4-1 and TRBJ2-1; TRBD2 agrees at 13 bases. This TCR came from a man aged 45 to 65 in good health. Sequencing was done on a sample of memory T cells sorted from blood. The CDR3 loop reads CASATSGGAYNEQFF. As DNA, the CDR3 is TGCGCCAGCGCAACTAGCGGGGGGGCCTACAATGAGCAGTTCTTC.